This T cell receptor beta chain was obtained from a study of Graves' ophthalmopathy and Graves' hyperthyroidism (dated 2018 in TCRdb). With regard to the full study: Peripheral blood samples were taken at the time of initial diagnosis, before any treatment was given. TCR beta repertoire signatures were used to distinguish Graves' ophthalmopathy from Graves' hyperthyroidism and to predict progression to ophthalmopathy. In total, 135 blood samples were TCR-sequenced: around 42 ophthalmopathy, roughly 80 hyperthyroidism and some 17 hyperthyroidism-to-ophthalmopathy patients. A discovery set of 95 to 100 patients (roughly 41 ophthalmopathy, about 59 stable hyperthyroidism) was enrolled to explore V-J signatures distinguishing ophthalmopathy from hyperthyroidism. An independent validation cohort comprised 18 to 20 hyperthyroidism patients and over 15 patients who later progressed from hyperthyroidism to ophthalmopathy. In roughly 6 hyperthyroidism patients, T-cell repertoires of thyroid tissue and blood were compared. Following sampling, methimazole starting at 30 mg daily was administered to hyperthyroidism patients, and high-dose intravenous methylprednisolone was administered to ophthalmopathy patients. What the work shows at the level of the full study, not this receptor alone: In validation, the model predicted ophthalmopathy progression with over 60% sensitivity and roughly 72% specificity; more than ten predicted patients were CT-confirmed with GO in a median of around 6 months. In cross-validation, the 13-signature model distinguished ophthalmopathy from stable hyperthyroidism with approximately 88% sensitivity and almost 83% specificity, and in the test set the corresponding values were roughly 78% and 74%. No statistical method was used to predetermine the sample size, and group allocation was not hidden from the investigators. Among expanded thyroid clonotypes with frequency above 0.001, most also showed up in blood, which suggests that blood repertoires may reflect the thyroid immune response.

V gives up 1 base and J gives up 1 base, and the segment between their germline ends measures 19 bases. Looking up the germline V gene (reference sequence) yields CDR1 SEHNR and CDR2 FQNEAQ. From the cysteine up to the phenylalanine, the CDR3 has a length of 18 residues. The DNA shown is the 54-base CDR3, in frame from base 1. TCR beta CDR3 regions were amplified from RNA transcripts for repertoire sequencing. A first-round RT-PCR used HTBI primers with the Qiagen OneStep RT-PCR kit, followed by a second-round multiplex PCR, size selection and purification. The libraries underwent paired-end sequencing with 100 bp reads on an Illumina HiSeq2000. The authors' pipeline ran thus. SOAPnuke was used to process the reads, throwing out any read that had adapters, had uncalled bases, had a mean Phred below 15, or lacked an exact constant-primer or identifier match. High-quality paired reads were merged with COPE v1.2.5. Clonotypes were defined as unique nucleotide sequences and were aligned to IMGT TRB V, D and J references using MiTCR v1.1. The analysis was limited to V-J combinations with a frequency above 0.0001, which together covered around 99% of the repertoires. For each V-J combination, a TCR clonal expansion and chaos score was defined as F50 clonal expansion divided by the chaos observed in the TCRdist matrix. Welch's t-statistics and random forest were used to reduce features to over ten V-J combinations, which were fed into a naive Bayes classifier. The Morisita-Horn index was used to measure how similar the thyroid and blood repertoires were. TCRdb reworked the public reads: Q25 trimming with fastp, MiXCR clone assembly, productive beta chains retained. Under each unique CDR3 protein, matching rows form one entry showing the most common genes and DNA. These V and J calls are TCRdb output, not the study's own analysis. The sample table lists 260,000 or so distinct CDR3 sequences, around 42% of them with a count of one. The biggest ten clones account for more than 45% of the sample.

Comment on this clonotype: The clone's antigen remains unknown. The sample holds no much larger clone one base away, and base qualities are not on file.

The ophthalmopathy patients had moderately to severely active disease, with a Clinical Activity Score of 3 or higher, a NOSPECS grade of 4 or higher, and a disease duration of less than 3 months. Patients with other autoimmune diseases, uncontrolled infections, pregnancy or lactation were excluded. Diagnosis was based on clinical symptoms, serum thyroxine, TRAb, thyroid ultrasound and orbital computed tomography. PBMCs were isolated from approximately 10 ml of fresh peripheral blood by Ficoll-Paque density gradient centrifugation. Total RNA was extracted with Trizol reagent and quality-checked on an Agilent 2100 Bioanalyzer.

The TCR comes from an adult man with Graves' ophthalmopathy. Material: peripheral blood. The V gene is TRBV7-9 and the J gene is TRBJ1-1, with TRBD1 tentatively as D gene (6 bases match). The nucleotide sequence reads TGTGCCAGCAGCTTAGGATTCAGGGGTTTTCGTTCGAACACTGAAGCTTTCTTT. The encoded protein is CASSLGFRGFRSNTEAFF.